A selection of T cell receptor beta chains follows, all from one sample in a study of preoperative IRX-2 immunotherapy in early breast cancer. TCRdb's copy holds only in-frame clones and misses some; the assay was immunoSEQ multiplex PCR. The data contain tens of thousands of clones, 90% to 95% of them singletons. This sample was gathered from a patient treated with IRX-2 immunotherapy. These receptors originate from a human donor with breast cancer. Both conserved end residues are part of each CDR3. A D gene is named only where the DNA matches it firmly. Expanded clones get a size class; other rows say once, few or many, or leave the size out.

>TRBD2|TRBJ2-7|-|TRBV6-1
TGTGCCAGCATGATTAGCGGGAGGATCGCCTACGAGCAGTACTTC
CASMISGRIAYEQYF
>-|TRBJ2-7|-|TRBV2
TGTGCCAGCAGAAGGGCCGGGGGGCAGTACTTC
CASRRAGGQYF
>-|TRBJ1-2|-|TRBV2
TGTGCCAGCAGGGGACAAAGTTTTCTCTATGGCTACACCTTC
CASRGQSFLYGYTF
>-|TRBJ2-5|-|TRBV7-3
TGTGCCAGCAGCTTAACGCGGGACAGCAAAGAGACCCAGTACTTC
CASSLTRDSKETQYF
>TRBD2|TRBJ2-3|-|TRBV2
TGTGCCAGCAGCTTCGGACTAGCGGTTAGCACAGATACGCAGTATTTT
CASSFGLAVSTDTQYF
>TRBD1|TRBJ1-2|-|TRBV4-1
TGCGCCAGCAGCCAAAGGGATTTTGTGGGGACAGGGGGGAGCTATGGCTACACCTTC
CASSQRDFVGTGGSYGYTF
>TRBD2|TRBJ2-1|-|TRBV5-8
TGTGCCAGCAGCTACCTTACTAGCGGGGTGAATCATGGGCAGTTCTTC
CASSYLTSGVNHGQFF
>-|TRBJ1-1|-|TRBV7-9
TGTGCCAGCAGCCCTTACACGATGGAGGCTTTCTTT
CASSPYTMEAFF
>-|TRBJ1-2|once|TRBV9
TGTGCCAGCAGCCCGACTCTCCTTGATTGGGGCTACACCTTC
CASSPTLLDWGYTF
>-|TRBJ1-1|few|TRBV9
TGTGCCAGCAGCGTAGATGTGAACACTGAAGCTTTCTTT
CASSVDVNTEAFF
>-|TRBJ1-1|-|TRBV6-1
TGTGCCAGCAGTGACACATTGAACACTGAAGCTTTCTTT
CASSDTLNTEAFF
>-|TRBJ2-3|-|TRBV14
TGTGCCAGCAGCCAAGTAATTGGAGATACGCAGTATTTT
CASSQVIGDTQYF
>-|TRBJ2-1|once|TRBV2
TGTGCCAGCAGCTCCACATCCTACAATGAGCAGTTCTTC
CASSSTSYNEQFF
>TRBD1|TRBJ2-7|-|TRBV9
TGTGCCAGCAGCGTAGATCTGGGACAGGGCTTGTACGAGCAGTACTTC
CASSVDLGQGLYEQYF
>-|TRBJ2-3|-|TRBV9
TGTGCCAGCACCTTTAGCGGAATCACAGATACGCAGTATTTT
CASTFSGITDTQYF
>TRBD1|TRBJ2-7|-|TRBV30
TGTGCCTGGAGCGCGACAGGGGCAGGGGAGCAGTACTTC
CAWSATGAGEQYF
>TRBD2|TRBJ2-3|-|TRBV7-9
TGTGCCAGCAGCTTAGCAGGAATCGGACTAGGGGCGCACACGACGCAGTATTTT
CASSLAGIGLGAHTTQYF
>TRBD1|TRBJ1-2|-|TRBV15
TGTGCCACCAGCAGCACAGGGACAGGTACTCAAGGCTACACCTTC
CATSSTGTGTQGYTF
>-|TRBJ2-5|-|TRBV18
TGTGCCAGCTCAGGGAACCAAGAGACCCAGTACTTC
CASSGNQETQYF
>-|TRBJ1-4|-|TRBV5-1
TGCGCCAGCAGCTTGAGGGACCGAACTAATGAAAAACTGTTTTTT
CASSLRDRTNEKLFF
>-|TRBJ2-5|-|TRBV5-1
TGCGCCAGCAGCTTAGTAGGGATCGGGGTCCAAGAGACCCAGTACTTC
CASSLVGIGVQETQYF
>-|TRBJ2-1|-|TRBV7-2
TGTGCCAGCAGCCCCACTCAGGGTTTAAGCTCCTACAATGAGCAGTTCTTC
CASSPTQGLSSYNEQFF
>TRBD1|TRBJ2-2|-|TRBV5-1
TGCGCCAGCAGCCTGGGACAGGGTCTCTCCGGGGAGCTGTTTTTT
CASSLGQGLSGELFF
>-|TRBJ2-5|-|TRBV10-3
TGTGCCATCAGTGAGGCTAGCCCCAGGGAGACCCAGTACTTC
CAISEASPRETQYF
>-|TRBJ1-5|once|TRBV5-8
TGTGCCAGCAGCTGGGGGTCAGGGCGTTCGGGTCAGCCCCAGCATTTT
CASSWGSGRSGQPQHF
>-|TRBJ1-3|-|TRBV29-1
TGCAGCGTTGTGGAGGTCAGGGATCCCGGAAACACCATATATTTT
CSVVEVRDPGNTIYF
>TRBD2|TRBJ2-3|-|TRBV7-9
TGTGCCAGCAGCAAAGCGGGGACAGATACGCAGTATTTT
CASSKAGTDTQYF
>-|TRBJ1-1|-|TRBV6-5
TGTGCCAGCATGCGCAGGCCGAACACTGAAGCTTTCTTT
CASMRRPNTEAFF
>-|TRBJ1-3|once|TRBV9
TGTGCCAGCAGCGTACAGGGCGCCTCTGGAAACACCATATATTTT
CASSVQGASGNTIYF
>-|TRBJ2-7|-|TRBV5-1
TGCGCCAGCAGCTTCCGACTAGGCGATAGCTTAATAGGGGGCTACGAGCAGTACTTC
CASSFRLGDSLIGGYEQYF
>TRBD1|TRBJ1-3|-|TRBV7-2
TGTGCCAGCAGCTTGACAGGGGGACGCGGAAACACCATATATTTT
CASSLTGGRGNTIYF
>TRBD2|TRBJ2-2|-|TRBV9
TGTGCCAGCGATACTAGCGGAAACACCGGGGAGCTGTTTTTT
CASDTSGNTGELFF
>TRBD1|TRBJ1-5|-|TRBV4-1
TGCGCCAGCAGCCATCACAGAGCAGGGGGACATCAGCCCCAGCATTTT
CASSHHRAGGHQPQHF
>TRBD1|TRBJ1-1|few|TRBV5-1
TGCGCCAGCAGTTGGACAGGGAGTAACACTGAAGCTTTCTTT
CASSWTGSNTEAFF
>-|TRBJ1-1|few|TRBV6-1
TGTGCCAGCGGACAGAGGGAGAACACTGAAGCTTTCTTT
CASGQRENTEAFF
>-|TRBJ2-7|-|TRBV11-1
TGTGCCAGCAGCTTAGACAGCCCCTACGAGCAGTACTTC
CASSLDSPYEQYF
>-|TRBJ2-7|-|TRBV9
TGTGCCAGCAGTCAATACCAGACTAGCTACGAGCAGTACTTC
CASSQYQTSYEQYF
>TRBD2|TRBJ2-1|-|TRBV4-1
TGCGCCAGCAGCCAAGCCCTAAGCGGGGGGGCCCGGAATGAGCAGTTCTTC
CASSQALSGGARNEQFF
>TRBD1|TRBJ1-4|-|TRBV28
TGTGCCACTTCGACGGACAGGGGACATGAAAAACTGTTTTTT
CATSTDRGHEKLFF
>-|TRBJ2-5|-|TRBV29-1
TGCAGCGTTGAAGCCCACGCGTGGGGAGAGGGATACCAAGAGACCCAGTACTTC
CSVEAHAWGEGYQETQYF
>-|TRBJ1-1|once|TRBV11-3
TGTGCCAGCGGGGGACGGGACATTGAAGCTTTCTTT
CASGGRDIEAFF
>-|TRBJ2-5|-|TRBV2
TGTGCCAACGGAGGGGAAGAGGCCCAGTACTTC
CANGGEEAQYF
>-|TRBJ1-2|-|TRBV14
TGTGCCAGCAGCCAAGGGCGGGGACAAGGTGGCTACACCTTC
CASSQGRGQGGYTF
>-|TRBJ2-4|-|TRBV27
TGTGCCAGCAGTTTAGCTGGGGTAGCCAAAAACATTCAGTACTTC
CASSLAGVAKNIQYF
>-|TRBJ2-2|-|TRBV5-1
TGCGCCAGCAGCTCGGGCGGGGAGCTGTTTTTT
CASSSGGELFF
>TRBD1|TRBJ1-5|-|TRBV19
TGTGCCAGTAAACCGGGACAGGGGGCCAATCAGCCCCAGCATTTT
CASKPGQGANQPQHF
>-|TRBJ2-7|-|TRBV5-1
TGCGCCAGCAGCAATCTCAACGAGCAGTACTTC
CASSNLNEQYF
>-|TRBJ1-5|-|TRBV13
TGTGCCAGCAGCCCTCAGGGTACAAATCAGCCCCAGCATTTT
CASSPQGTNQPQHF
>-|TRBJ1-5|-|TRBV15
TGTGCCACCAGCAGAGATCCGGGCAGAGTTAGCAATCAGCCCCAGCATTTT
CATSRDPGRVSNQPQHF
>-|TRBJ1-2|-|TRBV27
TGTGCCAGCAGTTTCGGAGGGGGGTATGGCTACACCTTC
CASSFGGGYGYTF
>TRBD2|TRBJ2-1|-|TRBV28
TGTGCCAGCAGTGGGACTAGCGGGCGGGAATTTTACAATGAGCAGTTCTTC
CASSGTSGREFYNEQFF